This T cell receptor beta chain was found in a study of cytomegalovirus exposure and HLA in healthy donors. Overall study results and limits: Some TCR beta chains (164 of them) were listed as cytomegalovirus-associated. One cluster of highly shared sequence variants probably arose as a sequencing artifact. In terms of immune exposure information, only CMV serostatus was available. In an earlier analysis, about 87% or about 30%: the productive usage of most TCR beta V segments.

It was with 60 Vbeta and 13 Jbeta primers that the PCR ran. Assay: immunoSEQ multiplex PCR; the TCRdb copy retains only in-frame clones and omits some. The data hold some 88,000 clones, with approximately 57% observed a single time. Germline V gene data show CDR1 as SGHDN and CDR2 as FVKESK. Trimming pared 4 bases from V and 2 bases from J, leaving 20 bases between. The CDR3 has 17 residues. A word on this clone: What it recognizes is unknown.

The chain joins TRBV14 to TRBJ2-5, with D possibly TRBD2 on 5 matching bases. Sequencing input: PBMCs. The clonotype comes from a young woman in good health and CMV-seronegative. CDR3 in amino acids: CASSPFGVPGAQETQYF. CDR3 DNA: TGTGCCAGCAGCCCCTTCGGGGTCCCGGGCGCGCAAGAGACCCAGTACTTC.